Sequencing of this T cell receptor beta chain was carried out in a study of neurological immune-mediated disorders. Study-wide context: There were 34 multiple sclerosis patients. Of these, roughly 30 had relapsing-remitting MS and 3 had secondary progressive MS. Study results and limitations: The highest TCR clonal expansion occurred in HTLV-1-associated myelopathy; multiple sclerosis fell below healthy controls. When the repertoires were sorted by phylogenetic grouping, those of 18 of 34 multiple sclerosis patients ended up in one related-CDR3 cluster, a possible signature.

This CDR3 is built from 12 residues. The germline CDR1 and CDR2 sequences are DFQATT and SNEGSKA (reference sequence). V was cut by 1 base and J by 12 bases, with 15 bases left in between. This clonotype was seen at least ten times. Its antigen is as yet unknown. TCRdb re-analysed the 5' RACE reads in MiXCR, keeping a single row per CDR3 protein. The sample shows about 120,000 distinct CDR3 sequences, about 3.4% of them seen only once. The unsorted libraries were produced from 2 million PBMCs held at -80 C. The sample was PBMCs. The origin of this receptor is a young woman with multiple sclerosis. The rearrangement uses TRBV20-1 and TRBJ1-2; the D is unclear. Here the CDR3 reads CSARGPLEVDTF. The CDR3, as DNA: TGCAGTGCTAGAGGGCCCCTTGAGGTCGACACCTTC.